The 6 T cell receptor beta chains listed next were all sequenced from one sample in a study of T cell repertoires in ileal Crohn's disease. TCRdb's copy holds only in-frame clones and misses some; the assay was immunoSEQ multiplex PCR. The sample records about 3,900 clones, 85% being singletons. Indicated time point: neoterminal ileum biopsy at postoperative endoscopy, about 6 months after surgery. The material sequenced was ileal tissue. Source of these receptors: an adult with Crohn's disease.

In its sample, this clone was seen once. The CDR3 sequence: CASSNNRVEQFF. CDR3 nucleotides: TGTGCCAGTAGTAACAACAGGGTAGAGCAGTTCTTC. The V call is TRBV19, the J call TRBJ2-1; D may be TRBD1 (6 bases). Trimming pared 4 bases from V and 10 bases from J, leaving 11 bases between. The CDR3 sequence is 12 residues long. Germline loops: CDR1 LNHDA, CDR2 SQIVND (reference sequence).

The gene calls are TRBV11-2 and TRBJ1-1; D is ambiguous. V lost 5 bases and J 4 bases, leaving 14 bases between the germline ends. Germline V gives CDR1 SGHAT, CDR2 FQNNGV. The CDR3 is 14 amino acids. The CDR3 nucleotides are TGTGCCAGCAGCGGAGGTGGTTCGGTCACTGAAGCTTTCTTT. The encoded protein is CASSGGGSVTEAFF. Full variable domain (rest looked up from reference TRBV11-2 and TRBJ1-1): EAGVAQSPRYKIIEKRQSVAFWCNPISGHATLYWYQQILGQGPKLLIQFQNNGVVDDSQLPKDRFSAERLKGVDSTLKIQPAKLEDSAVYLCASSGGGSVTEAFFGQGTRLTVV.

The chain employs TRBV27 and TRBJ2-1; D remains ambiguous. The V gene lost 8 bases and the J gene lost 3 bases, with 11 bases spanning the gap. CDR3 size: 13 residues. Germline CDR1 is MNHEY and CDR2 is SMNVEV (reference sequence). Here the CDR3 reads CASSESLYNEQFF. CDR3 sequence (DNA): TGTGCCAGCTCAGAATCCCTCTACAATGAGCAGTTCTTC.

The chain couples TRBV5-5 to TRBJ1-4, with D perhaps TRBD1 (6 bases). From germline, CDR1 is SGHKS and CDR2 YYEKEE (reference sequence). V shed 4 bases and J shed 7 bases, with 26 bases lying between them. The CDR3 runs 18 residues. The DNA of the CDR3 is TGTGCCAGCAGCCCGACGCAAGGGCAAGCAGGGGCATTTGAAAAACTGTTTTTT. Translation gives CASSPTQGQAGAFEKLFF. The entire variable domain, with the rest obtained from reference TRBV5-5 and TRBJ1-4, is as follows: DAGVTQSPTHLIKTRGQQVTLRCSPISGHKSVSWYQQVLGQGPQFIFQYYEKEERGRGNFPDRFSARQFPNYSSELNVNALLLGDSALYLCASSPTQGQAGAFEKLFFGSGTQLSVL.

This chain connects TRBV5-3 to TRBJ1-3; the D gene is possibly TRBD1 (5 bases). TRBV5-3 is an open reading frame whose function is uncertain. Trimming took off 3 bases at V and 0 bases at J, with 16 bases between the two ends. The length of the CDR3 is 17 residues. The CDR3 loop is CARSCPRLTVSGNTIYF. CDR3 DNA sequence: TGTGCCAGAAGCTGCCCTCGCCTGACAGTCTCTGGAAACACCATATATTTT.

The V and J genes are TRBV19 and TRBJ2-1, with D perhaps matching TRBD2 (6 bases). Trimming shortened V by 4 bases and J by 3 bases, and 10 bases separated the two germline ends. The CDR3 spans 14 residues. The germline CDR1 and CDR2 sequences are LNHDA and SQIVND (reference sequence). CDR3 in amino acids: CASSSGGDYNEQFF. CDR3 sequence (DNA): TGTGCCAGTAGTAGTGGCGGGGACTACAATGAGCAGTTCTTC.